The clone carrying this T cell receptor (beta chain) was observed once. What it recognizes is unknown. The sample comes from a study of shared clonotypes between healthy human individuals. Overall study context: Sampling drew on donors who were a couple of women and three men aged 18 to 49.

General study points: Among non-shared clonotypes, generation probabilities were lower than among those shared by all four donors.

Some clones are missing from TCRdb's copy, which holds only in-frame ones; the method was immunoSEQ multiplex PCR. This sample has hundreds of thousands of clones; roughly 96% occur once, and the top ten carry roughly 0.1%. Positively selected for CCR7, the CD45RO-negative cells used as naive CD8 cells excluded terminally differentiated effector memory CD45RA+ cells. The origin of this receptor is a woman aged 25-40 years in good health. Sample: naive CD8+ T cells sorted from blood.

The CDR3, as DNA: TGTGCCAGCAGTTTCACAGGGGGTGGTGAGCAGTACTTC. It is translated as CASSFTGGGEQYF. The chain uses TRBV28 and TRBJ2-7, with 8 bases aligning to TRBD1. Trimming removed 3 bases from V and 7 bases from J; junction bases left unmatched: 5. The germline V gene encodes CDR1 MDHEN and CDR2 SYDVKM. The length of the CDR3 is 13 residues.